This TCR beta chain stems from a study of cytomegalovirus exposure and HLA in healthy donors. Findings and caveats of the study: Per a later analysis, 15,000 to 20,000 TCR beta sequences showed association with HLA alleles at 0.05 false discovery rate. Analyses of presence and absence presupposed an approximately uniform sequencing depth across donors.

In this sample, this clone turned up a few times. Its specificity is unknown. PCR primers comprised 60 Vbeta and 13 Jbeta primers. Original processing methods: The authors later counted tens of millions of unique TCR beta chains, some 9.9 million of them shared. TCRdb's copy holds only in-frame clones and misses some; the assay was immunoSEQ multiplex PCR. That table furnishes V, J and clone size, whereas the DNA furnished D and trimming. This sample yields approximately 170,000 clones, of which 70% to 75% are seen a single time; under 5% belongs to the top ten. The TCR was taken from a man between 25 and 39 years old in good health and CMV-seropositive. Source material: PBMCs.

In DNA form, the CDR3 reads TGTGCCAGCAGTACAACTAACTATGGCTACACCTTC. Translating gives CASSTTNYGYTF. The chain links TRBV28 to TRBJ1-2; D gene ambiguous. There are 12 residues in the CDR3. Germline V gene data show CDR1 as MDHEN and CDR2 as SYDVKM. Trimming left V 5 bases short and J 0 bases short, with 4 bases between.